This T cell receptor (beta chain) was profiled in a study of shared clonotypes between healthy human individuals. A remark on this clone: Antigen specificity is unknown.

Donors comprised healthy HIV-negative adults lacking recent acute infections or vaccinations. Each CD8 memory set brought CD45RO+ cells together with CCR7-negative CD45RA+ TemRA cells. General observations from the study: Blood was the only sampled material, and tissue repertoires likely differ.

J was trimmed by 3 bases and V by 5 bases; bases with no gene match: 11. Germline CDR1 SGHDN, CDR2 FVKESK. The CDR3 sequence is 16 residues long. The assay used deep level. Only in-frame clones appear in the TCRdb table, and some are missing; sequencing was by immunoSEQ multiplex PCR. Here the sample spans 600,000 to 750,000 clones, less than 95% being singletons. J is TRBJ2-3 and V is TRBV14; 7 bases line up with TRBD2. The clonotype originates from a man younger than 35 in good health. Some clones in this sample may be carry-over from other donors' samples. The sequenced sample consisted of memory CD8+ T cells from PBMCs. Subset of the sample: CD45RO+ cells pooled with CCR7-negative TemRA cells. The CDR3 here is CASSDREVGYTDTQYF. In DNA, the CDR3 is TGTGCCAGCAGCGACCGGGAGGTGGGATATACAGATACGCAGTATTTT.